These 18 T cell receptor beta chains were sequenced from one sample in a study of shared clonotypes between healthy human individuals. Some clones are missing from TCRdb's copy, which holds only in-frame ones; the method was immunoSEQ multiplex PCR. The table records just over 2,000,000 clones, roughly 96% of them present only once. The sequenced material came from naive CD4+ T cells sorted from blood. Documented subset: CD45RA+ positively selected. The receptors stem from a man aged 18-30 years in good health.

For this clone: Germline and junction disagree at one end, which may indicate a read error. The CDR3 nucleotides read TGTGCTAGCAGCCCAGACCTGAACACTGAAGCTTTCTTT. It translates to CASSPDLNTEAFF. The J gene is TRBJ1-1, the V gene TRBV7-7; D not resolved. The length of the CDR3 is 13 residues. In germline, CDR1 is SSHAT, CDR2 FNYEAQ (reference sequence).

The chain has TRBV28 and TRBJ2-7; 8 nucleotides match TRBD2. Germline CDR1 and CDR2: MDHEN and SYDVKM. There are 13 residues in the CDR3. Trimming at V came to 7 bases and at J to 4 bases, leaving 6 bases not matched to a gene. CDR3 protein: CASMVGTRYEQYF. In DNA form, the CDR3 reads TGTGCCAGCATGGTCGGGACTAGATACGAGCAGTACTTC. The full variable domain, in which reference TRBV28 and TRBJ2-7 provide the parts outside the CDR3, is DVKVTQSSRYLVKRTGEKVFLECVQDMDHENMFWYRQDPGLGLRLIYFSYDVKMKEKGDIPEGYSVSREKKERFSLILESASTNQTSMYLCASMVGTRYEQYFGPGTRLTVT.

The sample holds one count of this clone. CDR3: CASSQLATVIYNEQFF. The CDR3 bases are TGCGCCAGCAGCCAATTAGCGACGGTGATCTACAATGAGCAGTTCTTC. This chain joins TRBV4-1 and TRBJ2-1; D is possibly TRBD2 (5 bases). The CDR3 totals 16 residues. Between the trimmed V and J ends, which lost 2 bases and 3 bases, there was a span of 14 bases. The V gene's germline CDR1 is MGHRA and CDR2 YSYEKL.

V usage is TRBV11-2 and J usage is TRBJ2-3, with 12 nucleotides matching TRBD2. There are 15 residues in the CDR3. J was trimmed by 6 bases and V by 5 bases; bases with no gene match: 6. From germline, CDR1 is SGHAT and CDR2 FQNNGV. The CDR3 nucleotides are TGTGCCAGCAGCATGCTAGCGGGGGGGCAGGATACGCAGTATTTT. It specifies CASSMLAGGQDTQYF.

The rearrangement uses TRBV28 and TRBJ1-2, with a possible D match to TRBD1 (5 bases). The V gene lost 3 bases and the J gene lost 8 bases, with 13 bases spanning the gap. This CDR3 has 13 residues. Germline assignment: CDR1 MDHEN and CDR2 SYDVKM. CDR3 sequence reads: CASSLGGSVGYTF. CDR3 nucleotides: TGTGCCAGCAGTTTGGGGGGTAGTGTCGGCTACACCTTC.

This clone was found once. This CDR3 is also generated by other DNA sequences in the sample. V usage is TRBV5-1 and J usage is TRBJ2-7; D remains ambiguous. This CDR3 is built from 14 residues. CDR1 and CDR2 (germline): SGHRS, YFSETQ. Trimming left V 0 bases short and J 0 bases short, with 7 bases between. The CDR3 sequence: CASSLDGSSYEQYF. The CDR3 bases are TGCGCCAGCAGCTTGGACGGAAGCTCCTACGAGCAGTACTTC.

V is TRBV9 and J is TRBJ2-5; 9 nucleotides match TRBD1. Germline CDR1 and CDR2: SGDLS and YYNGEE. This CDR3 has 15 amino acids. The V gene end was trimmed by 3 bases and the J gene end by 5 bases; junction bases not matched to a gene: 8. The CDR3 DNA reads TGTGCCAGCAGCGCCGGGGGACAGGGTGCGGAGACCCAGTACTTC. Amino acid sequence: CASSAGGQGAETQYF.

The chain recombines TRBV21-1 with TRBJ2-7. TRBV21-1 is recorded as a pseudogene. The CDR3 runs 12 residues. This CDR3 reads CASSSSSYEQYF. The CDR3 coding sequence is TGTGCCAGCAGCTCAAGCTCCTACGAGCAGTACTTC.

V usage is TRBV7-2 and J usage is TRBJ2-3; no clear D gene. CDR1 SGHTA and CDR2 FQGNSA come from the germline V gene. V shed 1 base and J shed 0 bases, with 11 bases lying between them. The CDR3 spans 16 residues. In DNA, the CDR3 is TGTGCCAGCAGCTTAGTCGGGCTAGGAAGCACAGATACGCAGTATTTT. As protein: CASSLVGLGSTDTQYF. The full variable domain, with the rest looked up from reference TRBV7-2 and TRBJ2-3, is GAGVSQSPSNKVTEKGKDVELRCDPISGHTALYWYRQSLGQGLEFLIYFQGNSAPDKSGLPSDRFSAERTGGSVSTLTIQRTQQEDSAVYLCASSLVGLGSTDTQYFGPGTRLTVL.

J is TRBJ2-2 and V is TRBV5-8, with D uncertain. The CDR3 totals 16 residues. The V gene lost 5 bases and the J gene lost 0 bases, with 14 bases spanning the gap. Germline CDR1 SGHTS, CDR2 YDEGEE. The chain's CDR3 is CASRSGSPSNTGELFF. CDR3 DNA: TGTGCCAGCAGATCTGGGTCGCCGTCGAACACCGGGGAGCTGTTTTTT.

The CDR3 DNA sequence: TGCGCCAGCAGCTTCCGGGGGGATTCTGGCACTGAAGCTTTCTTT. Its translation: CASSFRGDSGTEAFF. V usage is TRBV5-1 and J usage is TRBJ1-1; D may be TRBD1 (5 bases). V was shortened by 2 bases and J by 4 bases, with 15 bases between the two germline ends. The CDR3 is 15 residues long. Germline lookup yields CDR1 SGHRS and CDR2 YFSETQ.

The chain recombines TRBV28 with TRBJ1-6, with D possibly being TRBD1 (6 bases). Germline CDR1 and CDR2: MDHEN and SYDVKM. V was pared by 6 bases and J by 8 bases, with 17 bases between. This CDR3 has 15 amino acids. The DNA of the CDR3 is TGTGCCAGCAGGGCCGCGGGGGCGGGGGATTCACCCCTCCACTTT. Translated, it gives CASRAAGAGDSPLHF.

The chain has TRBV30 and TRBJ1-6, with TRBD1 matching over 8 bases. The CDR3 sequence is 15 residues long. Germline CDR1 reads GTSNPN; CDR2 reads SVGIG (reference sequence). J lost 7 bases, V lost 2 bases, and 7 bases had no gene match. The DNA for the CDR3 is TGTGCCTGGAGTACTCAGGGGGCGGGAAATTCACCCCTCCACTTT. Protein product: CAWSTQGAGNSPLHF. The full variable domain, with the rest looked up from reference TRBV30 and TRBJ1-6, is SQTIHQWPATLVQPVGSPLSLECTVEGTSNPNLYWYRQAAGRGLQLLFYSVGIGQISSEVPQNLSASRPQDRQFILSSKKLLLSDSGFYLCAWSTQGAGNSPLHFGNGTRLTVT.

V and J are TRBV19 and TRBJ2-7; D unclear. Germline V gene lookup returns CDR1 LNHDA and CDR2 SQIVND (reference sequence). The CDR3 runs 13 residues. Trimming cost V 7 bases and J 3 bases, with 13 bases left between them. The CDR3 nucleotides read TGTGCCAGTAATCCCGGCCCCGGCTACGAGCAGTACTTC. The encoded protein is CASNPGPGYEQYF. The whole variable domain, remainder taken from reference TRBV19 and TRBJ2-7, is DGGITQSPKYLFRKEGQNVTLSCEQNLNHDAMYWYRQDPGQGLRLIYYSQIVNDFQKGDIAEGYSVSREKKESFPLTVTSAQKNPTAFYLCASNPGPGYEQYFGPGTRLTVT.

The rearrangement uses TRBV25-1 and TRBJ2-1; maybe TRBD2 (7 bases). Germline lookup yields CDR1 MGHDK and CDR2 SYGVNS. CDR3 length: 16 amino acids. V lost 1 base and J lost 4, with 14 bases in between. CDR3 sequence reads: CASSEFRGASYNEQFF. The DNA of the CDR3 is TGTGCCAGCAGTGAATTTCGGGGGGCGAGTTACAATGAGCAGTTCTTC.

The chain uses TRBV10-3 and TRBJ1-5; 7 bases map to TRBD1. J was trimmed by 3 bases and V by 9 bases; bases with no gene match: 8. CDR1 ENHRY and CDR2 SYGVKD come from the germline V gene. The CDR3 is 14 amino acids. CDR3 in DNA: TGTGCCATTGGGACAGAAAATTACAATCAGCCCCAGCATTTT. Its protein product is CAIGTENYNQPQHF.

Here the CDR3 reads CASSPRQGLPEAFF. As DNA, the CDR3 is TGTGCCAGCAGCCCCCGACAGGGCCTACCTGAAGCTTTCTTT. The genes are TRBV9 and TRBJ1-1, with 7 nucleotides matching TRBD1. The CDR3 consists of 14 residues. With 4 bases clipped from V and 6 bases from J, the junction kept 9 bases outside the gene matches. CDR1 and CDR2 from the germline V gene are SGDLS and YYNGEE.

This clone was counted once. This CDR3 reads CASSLAGLINEQFF. The CDR3, as DNA: TGTGCCAGCAGCTTAGCGGGACTTATCAATGAGCAGTTCTTC. The chain uses TRBV7-9 and TRBJ2-1; TRBD2 is a possible D gene (6 bases). The V gene lost 0 bases and the J gene lost 6 bases, with 9 bases spanning the gap. Germline V gene data show CDR1 as SEHNR and CDR2 as FQNEAQ (reference sequence). The CDR3 loop spans 14 amino acids.